This entry lists 23 T cell receptor beta chains sequenced from one sample in a study of chemoradiotherapy in HPV16-positive cancers. Generated by immunoSEQ multiplex PCR, the TCRdb table keeps only in-frame clones and is missing some. The sample includes 25,000 to 35,000 clones, 90% to 95% seen only once; the top ten take less than 25%. Specimen: blood, collected from a patient who underwent chemoradiotherapy. Every receptor here comes from a human donor with HPV-associated anogenital cancer.

The chain combines TRBV7-2 with TRBJ2-1; D gene uncertain. The germline CDR1 and CDR2 sequences are SGHTA and FQGNSA. V lost 3 bases and J lost 1, with 7 bases in between. This CDR3 region has 14 residues. Here the CDR3 DNA reads TGTGCCAGCAGCTTCCGAGGATCCTACAATGAGCAGTTCTTC. As protein: CASSFRGSYNEQFF.

The chain joins TRBV20-1 to TRBJ2-5, with 8 nucleotides matching TRBD2. CDR3 length equals 11 residues. J gave up 6 bases and V 6 bases, and 3 bases lay outside the gene matches. In germline, CDR1 is DFQATT, CDR2 SNEGSKA (reference sequence). CDR3 in DNA: TGCAGTGCCCCGGGGGGGCAGACCCAGTACTTC. It yields the protein CSAPGGQTQYF.

The chain uses TRBV4-1 and TRBJ2-2; TRBD1 matches at 8 bases. The CDR3 sequence is 16 residues long. The germline CDR1 and CDR2 sequences are MGHRA and YSYEKL. The J segment lost 2 bases and the V segment lost 3 bases, leaving 5 bases of the junction unmatched. CDR3 region: CASSQSGQGNTGELFF. The CDR3 nucleotides read TGCGCCAGCAGCCAGTCAGGACAGGGTAACACCGGGGAGCTGTTTTTT.

The rearrangement uses TRBV9 and TRBJ2-5; D unclear. With 0 bases removed from V and 4 bases from J, the gap between germline ends came to 16 bases. CDR1 and CDR2 from the germline V gene are SGDLS and YYNGEE. This CDR3 has 16 residues. CDR3 in DNA: TGTGCCAGCAGCGTAGGTTTTGCGGTTGGTGTAGAGACCCAGTACTTC. As protein: CASSVGFAVGVETQYF.

This clone was counted between two and nine times. The chain uses TRBV29-1 and TRBJ2-1, with a tentative D call TRBD2 (5 bases). The CDR3 consists of 11 residues. Looked up from germline, CDR1 is SQVTM and CDR2 is ANQGSEA. The V and J ends lost 7 bases and 7 bases respectively, with 11 bases between them. CDR3: CSGARGNEQFF. The CDR3 nucleotides are TGCAGCGGGGCTCGCGGGAATGAGCAGTTCTTC.

The chain has TRBV10-2 and TRBJ2-3; D is perhaps TRBD2 (5 bases). Germline V lookup: CDR1 WSHSY, CDR2 SAAADI. The germline V and J ends were trimmed by 10 bases and 0 bases, with 11 bases remaining between them. The CDR3 loop spans 13 amino acids. The CDR3 DNA is TGCGCCACCGGAGGCCCTAGCACAGATACGCAGTATTTT. Protein: CATGGPSTDTQYF.

The chain employs TRBV30 and TRBJ1-2; 8 nucleotides align to TRBD1. Germline V CDR1 and CDR2: GTSNPN, SVGIG (reference sequence). The CDR3 length is 11 residues. Trimming removed 4 bases from V and 6 bases from J; junction bases left unmatched: 1. The CDR3 DNA sequence: TGTGCCTGGATGGACAGGGATGGCTACACCTTC. It is translated as CAWMDRDGYTF.

The chain has TRBV11-1 and TRBJ1-5, with D possibly TRBD1 on 5 matching bases. Germline V CDR1 and CDR2: SGHAT, FQDESV (reference sequence). The CDR3 extends over 14 amino acids. V was clipped by 4 bases and J by 4 bases, with 11 bases between them. In nucleotides, the CDR3 is TGTGCCAGCAGCTCCGGCGGGACGAATCAGCCCCAGCATTTT. As protein: CASSSGGTNQPQHF.

The genes are TRBV6-1 and TRBJ1-2; 7 bases align to TRBD1. The germline CDR1 and CDR2 sequences are MNHNS and SASEGT. Trimming cost V 7 bases and J 0 bases; bases outside gene matches: 2. The CDR3 sequence is 13 residues long. The CDR3 region has the DNA TGTGCCAGCAAAACAGGGGCTAACTATGGCTACACCTTC. Amino acids: CASKTGANYGYTF.

This clone appeared once. The chain links TRBV5-6 to TRBJ1-1; 11 bases match TRBD1. This CDR3 region has 16 residues. Germline values: CDR1 SGHDT, CDR2 YYEEEE. J was trimmed by 4 bases and V by 4 bases; bases with no gene match: 9. The CDR3 DNA follows: TGTGCCAGCAGCCCCTCACCGGGACAGGGGGTCACTGAAGCTTTCTTT. Encoded protein: CASSPSPGQGVTEAFF.

The rearrangement joins TRBV7-2 to TRBJ2-5; unclear D gene. The CDR3 is 12 residues long. Trimming took 10 bases from V and 5 from J, leaving 14 bases between them. Germline CDR1 SGHTA, CDR2 FQGNSA. The CDR3 here is CATASLAETQYF. CDR3 sequence (DNA): TGTGCCACCGCGTCTCTCGCCGAGACCCAGTACTTC.

This chain links TRBV10-1 with TRBJ1-1; no clear D gene. V lost 9 bases to trimming and J lost 6 bases, with 5 bases between them. The germline gives CDR1 WNHNN, CDR2 SYGVQD (reference sequence). The CDR3 extends over 9 amino acids. CDR3 sequence reads: CARRSEAFF. CDR3 sequence (DNA): TGCGCCAGACGATCTGAAGCTTTCTTT.

The genes are TRBV7-2 and TRBJ1-1; 10 nucleotides line up with TRBD1. Germline values: CDR1 SGHTA, CDR2 FQGNSA. The CDR3 consists of 15 residues. Unmatched junction bases numbered 7, after V lost 5 bases and J lost 4 bases. CDR3 sequence: CASSKLGQGITEAFF. The CDR3 nucleotides are TGTGCCAGCAGCAAATTGGGACAGGGGATCACTGAAGCTTTCTTT.

V gene TRBV28 combines with J gene TRBJ2-7, with 7 nucleotides matching TRBD2. The J segment lost 4 bases and the V segment lost 7 bases, leaving 13 bases of the junction unmatched. The germline V gene encodes CDR1 MDHEN and CDR2 SYDVKM. The CDR3 spans 15 residues. This CDR3 is CASTRTSGLLYEQYF. The CDR3 DNA is TGTGCCAGCACCAGGACTAGTGGTCTTTTGTACGAGCAGTACTTC.

The chain combines TRBV7-9 with TRBJ1-3; TRBD1 aligns across 12 bases. Germline lookup yields CDR1 SEHNR and CDR2 FQNEAQ (reference sequence). The CDR3 is made up of 14 amino acids. V trimming: 7 bases; J trimming: 8 bases; junction bases outside the gene matches: 6. CDR3 protein: CASNSGQGADTIYF. CDR3 in DNA: TGTGCCAGCAACTCGGGACAGGGGGCAGACACCATATATTTT.

The CDR3 nucleotides are TGTGCCAGCAGTTTGGTTGCGGGAGGGTACAATGAGCAGTTCTTC. Translating it yields CASSLVAGGYNEQFF. The gene calls are TRBV27 and TRBJ2-1, with 9 bases identical to TRBD2. The germline V gene encodes CDR1 MNHEY and CDR2 SMNVEV (reference sequence). Trimming cost V 3 bases and J 4 bases; bases outside gene matches: 4. The CDR3 has 15 amino acids.

The rearrangement uses TRBV4-3 and TRBJ2-1; the D is unclear. CDR3 length equals 12 residues. From germline, CDR1 is LGHNA and CDR2 YSLEER. V gave up 0 bases and J gave up 4 bases, with 1 base separating them. DNA of the CDR3: TGCGCCAGCAGCCAAGAGTACAATGAGCAGTTCTTC. The encoded protein is CASSQEYNEQFF.

The rearrangement joins TRBV15 to TRBJ2-1; 10 bases are shared with TRBD2. Germline trimming cut 3 bases from V and 0 bases from J; bases unmatched to any gene: 8. The V gene's germline CDR1 is LNHNV and CDR2 YYDKDF (reference sequence). The CDR3 has 18 residues. DNA for the CDR3: TGTGCCACCAGCAGCAGAGCGGGAGGGCGGAGCTCCTACAATGAGCAGTTCTTC. It yields the protein CATSSRAGGRSSYNEQFF.

CDR3 residues: CASTKTMNTEAFF. The CDR3, as DNA: TGTGCCAGCACCAAAACTATGAACACTGAAGCTTTCTTT. This sequence joins TRBV28 and TRBJ1-1; D ambiguous. There are 13 residues in the CDR3. Trimming took off 7 bases at V and 0 bases at J, with 9 bases between the two ends. Germline V gene lookup returns CDR1 MDHEN and CDR2 SYDVKM.

The chain has TRBV30 and TRBJ1-1; 7 positions match TRBD1. Germline loops: CDR1 GTSNPN, CDR2 SVGIG (reference sequence). J gave up 7 bases and V 2 bases, and 7 bases lay outside the gene matches. There are 13 residues in the CDR3. CDR3 sequence (DNA): TGTGCCTGGAGTAAACAGGGGTTTGGTGAAGCTTTCTTT. It yields the protein CAWSKQGFGEAFF.

The chain carries TRBV11-2 and TRBJ2-7; 9 nucleotides match TRBD2. The trim removed 0 bases at V and 3 bases at J, leaving 3 bases unmatched. Germline CDR1 reads SGHAT; CDR2 reads FQNNGV. The CDR3 is made up of 15 amino acids. In DNA form, the CDR3 reads TGTGCCAGCAGCTTAGAGCGGGGGGGGAGCTACGAGCAGTACTTC. Translating it yields CASSLERGGSYEQYF.

The chain has TRBV11-2 and TRBJ1-5, with D hard to call. Looked up from germline, CDR1 is SGHAT and CDR2 is FQNNGV. Trimming took 5 bases from V and 0 from J, leaving 23 bases between them. The CDR3 spans 19 residues. CDR3 DNA sequence: TGTGCCAGCAGCCCCTCTTCCGGGCATATTGGTGATAGCAATCAGCCCCAGCATTTT. Its translation: CASSPSSGHIGDSNQPQHF.

V usage is TRBV10-3 and J usage is TRBJ1-2; D remains unclear. With 3 bases removed from V and 7 bases from J, the gap between germline ends came to 3 bases. Germline CDR1 ENHRY, CDR2 SYGVKD. CDR3 size: 10 residues. For the CDR3, the DNA is TGTGCCATCAGTGACGGTGGCTACACCTTC. It is translated as CAISDGGYTF.